These 20 T cell receptor beta chains share one sample of origin, sequenced in a study of T cell responses to AZD1222 COVID-19 vaccine. Profiling relied on immunoSEQ multiplex PCR, and the TCRdb table lists in-frame clones only, not all of them. The data hold 40,000 to 55,000 clones, with 80% to 90% observed a single time. This specimen consisted of peripheral blood, obtained 28 days after the second AZD1222 dose. These receptors all come from an adult who received the AZD1222 COVID-19 vaccine.

In regard to this clone: The junction departs from germline at one end; a sequencing error may be responsible. The rearrangement uses TRBV2 and TRBJ2-2, with D maybe TRBD1 (5 bases). This CDR3 is built from 13 residues. Germline V CDR1 and CDR2: SNHLY, FYNNEI. The CDR3 spells CASNEQDTGELFF. CDR3 DNA: TGTGCCAGCAATGAACAGGACACCGGGGAGCTGTTTTTT. Full variable domain (remainder filled in from reference TRBV2 and TRBJ2-2): EPEVTQTPSHQVTQMGQEVILRCVPISNHLYFYWYRQILGQKVEFLVSFYNNEISEKSEIFDDQFSVERPDGSNFTLKIRSTKLEDSAMYFCASNEQDTGELFFGEGSRLTVL.

V is TRBV9 and J is TRBJ2-1, with 12 bases fitting TRBD2. From germline, CDR1 is SGDLS and CDR2 YYNGEE. V trimming: 1 base; J trimming: 10 bases; junction bases outside the gene matches: 12. CDR3 length: 17 amino acids. The CDR3 sequence is CASSVPSTSGSPREQFF. The CDR3, as DNA: TGTGCCAGCAGCGTACCCTCGACTAGCGGGAGCCCGCGGGAGCAGTTCTTC.

J is TRBJ2-5 and V is TRBV9; a weak D match, TRBD1 (6 bases). Germline CDR1 reads SGDLS; CDR2 reads YYNGEE. The germline V and J ends were trimmed by 3 bases and 4 bases, with 13 bases remaining between them. The CDR3 length is 14 residues. This CDR3 reads CASSATQGRETQYF. CDR3 nucleotide sequence: TGTGCCAGCAGCGCCACACAGGGTAGAGAGACCCAGTACTTC.

The J gene is TRBJ1-2, the V gene TRBV27, with 9 bases aligning to TRBD1. Germline V gene data show CDR1 as MNHEY and CDR2 as SMNVEV (reference sequence). Losses at the gene ends were 6 bases for V and 7 bases for J; bases not matched to a gene: 15. The CDR3 is 16 amino acids. The CDR3 is CASSQTTGTGRVGYTF. Written as DNA, the CDR3 is TGTGCCAGCAGCCAAACGACCGGGACAGGGAGGGTTGGCTACACCTTC.

This rearrangement joins TRBV30 to TRBJ2-3, with D uncertain. CDR1 GTSNPN and CDR2 SVGIG come from the germline V gene (reference sequence). The V and J ends lost 4 bases and 0 bases respectively, with 8 bases between them. The CDR3 runs to 13 residues. DNA for the CDR3: TGTGCCTGGACAGCGACAAGCACAGATACGCAGTATTTT. This translates into CAWTATSTDTQYF.

The chain combines TRBV28 with TRBJ2-7, with 8 bases fitting TRBD1. The germline V gene encodes CDR1 MDHEN and CDR2 SYDVKM. CDR3 length equals 14 residues. Trimming at V came to 7 bases and at J to 2 bases, leaving 7 bases not matched to a gene. The chain's CDR3 is CASTLDRVPYEQYF. The CDR3 region has the DNA TGTGCCAGCACCCTGGACAGGGTTCCCTACGAGCAGTACTTC.

CDR3 nucleotide sequence: TGTGCCAGCAGCTTGTTACAGGCCAATAGCAATCAGCCCCAGCATTTT. Residues: CASSLLQANSNQPQHF. This sequence joins TRBV5-6 and TRBJ1-5; D might be TRBD1 (5 bases). Germline V lookup: CDR1 SGHDT, CDR2 YYEEEE. V lost 1 base and J lost 0, with 11 bases in between. This CDR3 comprises 16 residues.

This clone was counted between two and nine times. The rearrangement joins TRBV7-9 to TRBJ2-1, with TRBD2 matching 12 bases. This CDR3 region has 17 residues. Germline-derived CDR1 and CDR2 are SEHNR and FQNEAQ (reference sequence). The trim removed 3 bases at V and 7 bases at J, leaving 10 bases unmatched. The CDR3 spells CASSFGLAGGGGNEQFF. The DNA of the CDR3 is TGTGCCAGCAGCTTCGGGCTAGCGGGAGGGGGAGGGAATGAGCAGTTCTTC.

The chain is built from TRBV7-2 and TRBJ1-4; 9 nucleotides line up with TRBD1. The CDR3 is 14 amino acids. J gave up 8 bases and V 4 bases, and 5 bases lay outside the gene matches. Germline-derived CDR1 and CDR2 are SGHTA and FQGNSA. The CDR3 protein is CASSWTGDEEKLFF. The DNA for the CDR3 is TGTGCCAGCAGCTGGACAGGGGACGAGGAAAAACTGTTTTTT.

The chain links TRBV28 to TRBJ1-6; D perhaps matches TRBD1 (5 bases). The CDR3 is 19 amino acids. CDR1 is MDHEN, CDR2 SYDVKM, per germline. V gave up 3 bases and J gave up 3 bases, with 21 bases separating them. The CDR3 nucleotides read TGTGCCAGCAGTTTTCCCCGTACGGGGGGGGGATACTATAATTCACCCCTCCACTTT. This sequence encodes CASSFPRTGGGYYNSPLHF.

The chain links TRBV5-1 to TRBJ2-3; weak D call: TRBD2 (5 bases). CDR1 is SGHRS and CDR2 is YFSETQ in the germline V gene. The CDR3 length is 13 residues. Trimming stripped 4 bases from V and 1 base from J, with 7 bases between. CDR3 protein: CASSPGGTDTQYF. DNA for the CDR3: TGCGCCAGCAGCCCCGGGGGCACAGATACGCAGTATTTT.

The chain is built from TRBV2 and TRBJ1-1; weak D call: TRBD1 (5 bases). The CDR3 covers 15 residues. Germline V gene sequence: CDR1 SNHLY, CDR2 FYNNEI. Trimming pared 0 bases from V and 4 bases from J, leaving 12 bases between. CDR3 bases: TGTGCCAGCAGTGAAGCGCAGTATGGGGGCACTGAAGCTTTCTTT. Translated, it gives CASSEAQYGGTEAFF.

The chain links TRBV28 to TRBJ2-2; 14 nucleotides match TRBD2. Trimming cost V 6 bases and J 7 bases; bases outside gene matches: 7. This CDR3 is built from 16 residues. CDR1 and CDR2 from the germline V gene are MDHEN and SYDVKM. CDR3 DNA sequence: TGTGCCAGCAGCCGACTAGCGGGAGGGTTTAGCGGGGAGCTGTTTTTT. As protein: CASSRLAGGFSGELFF.

The gene calls are TRBV2 and TRBJ2-1; 12 bases align to TRBD2. V lost 10 bases to trimming and J lost 6 bases; unmatched junction nucleotides: 7. The CDR3 loop spans 14 amino acids. Germline V lookup: CDR1 SNHLY, CDR2 FYNNEI. The CDR3: CATTGLAGPNEQFF. The CDR3 nucleotides are TGTGCCACTACCGGACTAGCGGGACCCAATGAGCAGTTCTTC.

The rearrangement links TRBV6-5 to TRBJ1-5; TRBD1 agrees at 10 bases. The CDR3 contains 15 residues. After removal of 4 bases from V and 6 bases from J, the junction contained 6 bases not matched to a gene. The germline gives CDR1 MNHEY, CDR2 SVGAGI. This CDR3 is CASSFGQGVGQPQHF. CDR3 bases: TGTGCCAGCAGTTTTGGACAGGGGGTTGGTCAGCCCCAGCATTTT.

The chain has TRBV5-5 and TRBJ2-7; unclear D gene. This CDR3 spans 11 amino acids. Looked up from germline, CDR1 is SGHKS and CDR2 is YYEKEE (reference sequence). The V and J ends lost 3 bases and 4 bases respectively, with 5 bases between them. CDR3 sequence: CASSSTYEQYF. The CDR3 DNA reads TGTGCCAGCAGCTCAACTTACGAGCAGTACTTC.

The gene calls are TRBV27 and TRBJ1-6; no clear D gene. Trimming took off 6 bases at V and 10 bases at J, with 10 bases between the two ends. The CDR3 spans 12 residues. The germline CDR1 and CDR2 sequences are MNHEY and SMNVEV (reference sequence). This chain's CDR3 is CASSSQDSPLHF. The CDR3 region has the DNA TGTGCCAGCAGCTCCCAGGACTCACCCCTCCACTTT.

This clone has a handful of counts. The J gene is TRBJ2-5, the V gene TRBV7-8, with D perhaps TRBD1 (5 bases). Germline V gene sequence: CDR1 SGHVS, CDR2 FQNEAQ. The V gene lost 2 bases and the J gene lost 0 bases, with 13 bases spanning the gap. The CDR3 sequence is 16 residues long. The CDR3 DNA sequence: TGTGCCAGCAGCTTATGGTCAGGGAATAACCAAGAGACCCAGTACTTC. It specifies CASSLWSGNNQETQYF.

This clone was found once. The chain links TRBV4-2 to TRBJ2-2, with D possibly being TRBD1 or TRBD2 (5 bases each). Per germline, CDR1 LGHNA and CDR2 YNFKEQ. The CDR3 totals 15 residues. V lost 4 bases and J lost 0, with 9 bases in between. The CDR3 bases are TGTGCCAGCAGCCCCGGGGCCGCGAACACCGGGGAGCTGTTTTTT. Encoded protein: CASSPGAANTGELFF.

This clone showed up just a few times. The chain combines TRBV2 with TRBJ2-7; possibly TRBD1 for D (5 bases). The V gene's germline CDR1 is SNHLY and CDR2 FYNNEI. Trimming cost V 2 bases and J 6 bases, with 20 bases left between them. The CDR3 is 16 amino acids. The CDR3 coding sequence is TGTGCCAGCAGTGAATCTTCAGGGCCCGCCGATCTCGAGCAGTACTTC. Translation: CASSESSGPADLEQYF.